The clone carrying this T cell receptor (beta chain) was picked up many times. What it binds is not known. The entry originates in a study of T cells in Graves' hyperthyroidism and ophthalmopathy. In the study overall: Peripheral blood was obtained at initial diagnosis, preceding any treatment. Study-level findings and limits: Most expanded thyroid clonotypes above 0.001 also appeared in blood. Progression to ophthalmopathy was predicted a median of approximately 6.4 months early.

Authors of the study amplified TCR beta CDR3 regions from RNA transcripts. Initially, a first-round RT-PCR of the TCR CDR3 employed the HTBI primer set. TCRdb used MiXCR to reprocess the multiplex PCR reads, holding one entry per CDR3 protein. The sample lists approximately 210,000 distinct CDR3 sequences; roughly 17% were seen once. V gave up 5 bases and J gave up 8 bases; unmatched junction bases: 12. Per the germline V gene, CDR1 is SGHTA and CDR2 is FQGNSA. The CDR3 consists of 15 residues. Graves' hyperthyroidism was deemed stable given no ophthalmopathy progression within 18 months. The TCR comes from a man between 50 and 59 years old with Graves' hyperthyroidism. Material: blood. The rearrangement links TRBV7-2 to TRBJ1-1; 9 bases match TRBD1. CDR3 loop: CASSTRTGDEQEAFF. The CDR3 nucleotides are TGTGCCAGCAGCACACGGACAGGGGACGAGCAAGAAGCTTTCTTT.